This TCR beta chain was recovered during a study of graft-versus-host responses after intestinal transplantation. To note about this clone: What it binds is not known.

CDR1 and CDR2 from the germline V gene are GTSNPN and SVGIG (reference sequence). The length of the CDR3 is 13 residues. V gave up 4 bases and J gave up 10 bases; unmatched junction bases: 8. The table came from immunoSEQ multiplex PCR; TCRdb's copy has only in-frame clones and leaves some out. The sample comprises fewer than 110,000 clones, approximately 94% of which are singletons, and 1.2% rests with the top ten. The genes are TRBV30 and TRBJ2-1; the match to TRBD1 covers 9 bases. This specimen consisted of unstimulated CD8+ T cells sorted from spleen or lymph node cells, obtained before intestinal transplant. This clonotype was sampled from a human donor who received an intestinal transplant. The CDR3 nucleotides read TGTGCCTGGACAGGACAGGGGAATTCAGAGCAGTTCTTC. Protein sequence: CAWTGQGNSEQFF.